One and the same sample provided the 16 T cell receptor beta chains below, sequenced in a study of type 1 and type 2 diabetes patients. PCR was run on genomic DNA. Amplification of the beta chain CDR3 used 30 forward and 13 reverse multiplex primers. TCRdb reprocessed the multiplex PCR reads with MiXCR, giving one entry per CDR3 protein. This sample yields about 290,000 distinct CDR3 sequences, of which around 47% are seen a single time; roughly an eighth belongs to the top ten. The sample comprised peripheral blood mononuclear cells (PBMCs). Every receptor here comes from a man younger than 35 with type 2 diabetes.

The table lists this clonotype with a few counts. The chain has TRBV7-2 and TRBJ2-1; 9 bases agree with TRBD2. CDR1 is SGHTA and CDR2 is FQGNSA in the germline V gene. This CDR3 is 16 amino acids long. V trimming: 0 bases; J trimming: 4 bases; junction bases outside the gene matches: 4. CDR3 in DNA: TGTGCCAGCAGCTTAGCCGGACTAGCGCCGTACAATGAGCAGTTCTTC. This codes for CASSLAGLAPYNEQFF.

The sample holds a few counts of this clonotype. CDR3 region: CASSEWGVIDEKLFF. The CDR3 nucleotides read TGCGCCAGCAGTGAGTGGGGGGTCATAGATGAAAAACTGTTTTTT. The chain joins TRBV10-2 to TRBJ1-4, with D possibly matching TRBD1 (5 bases). The CDR3 is made up of 15 amino acids. The V end lost 1 base, the J end lost 6 bases, and 12 bases lay between the germline ends. The V gene's germline CDR1 is WSHSY and CDR2 SAAADI.

This clonotype occurred a few times. The chain joins TRBV27 to TRBJ1-1; 7 nucleotides align to TRBD1. The CDR3 has 13 residues. V was clipped by 4 bases and J by 4 bases; unmatched bases: 3. From germline, CDR1 is MNHEY and CDR2 SMNVEV (reference sequence). The CDR3 spells CASSWTGPTEAFF. The DNA of the CDR3 is TGTGCCAGCAGTTGGACAGGCCCCACTGAAGCTTTCTTT.

V gene TRBV2 combines with J gene TRBJ1-2; 12 nucleotides match TRBD1. The germline V gene encodes CDR1 SNHLY and CDR2 FYNNEI. The CDR3 consists of 18 residues. V shed 8 bases and J 6 bases; nucleotides not matched to a gene: 19. CDR3 sequence (DNA): TGTGCCAGCTCACCAAGTCCAATTAGGGACAGGGGGCTGGATGGCTACACCTTC. It encodes CASSPSPIRDRGLDGYTF.

The genes are TRBV6-5 and TRBJ2-5; D gene unclear. Germline V gene data show CDR1 as MNHEY and CDR2 as SVGAGI. Trimming left V 5 bases short and J 5 bases short, with 18 bases between. The CDR3 sequence is 15 residues long. CDR3 residues: CASSLDFRVGETQYF. The CDR3 DNA sequence: TGTGCCAGCAGTCTCGACTTCCGGGTGGGGGAGACCCAGTACTTC.

The V call is TRBV7-2, the J call TRBJ2-7; 9 nucleotides match TRBD1. Germline CDR1 reads SGHTA; CDR2 reads FQGNSA. This CDR3 has 15 amino acids. The V segment lost 5 bases and the J segment 1 base; nucleotides outside the gene matches: 6. In DNA, the CDR3 is TGTGCCAGCAGCGGCACCGGGACAGGGTCCTACGAGCAGTACTTC. Translated, it gives CASSGTGTGSYEQYF.

This clonotype has only a few counts. The chain carries TRBV30 and TRBJ1-2, with D perhaps matching TRBD1 (6 bases). Deletions cut 3 bases from V and 2 bases from J, with 10 bases between. The CDR3 loop spans 13 amino acids. Germline CDR1 is GTSNPN and CDR2 is SVGIG (reference sequence). CDR3 DNA sequence: TGTGCCTGGAGAGACGGACAGAACTATGGCTACACCTTC. It encodes CAWRDGQNYGYTF.

This clonotype came up a few times. J is TRBJ1-1 and V is TRBV19; D is possibly TRBD1 (6 bases). V lost 1 base, J lost 8 bases, and 11 bases lay in between. Germline loops: CDR1 LNHDA, CDR2 SQIVND (reference sequence). The CDR3 is 13 residues long. CDR3 sequence: CASSIAGGREAFF. CDR3 nucleotide sequence: TGTGCCAGTAGTATAGCGGGGGGCAGAGAAGCTTTCTTT.

This clonotype was observed a few times. J is TRBJ1-1 and V is TRBV7-3, with D possibly matching TRBD1 (6 bases). CDR3 length: 14 amino acids. Trimming removed 2 bases at V and 5 bases at J, with 12 bases between. Germline V gene sequence: CDR1 SGHTA, CDR2 FQGTGA. CDR3 in DNA: TGTGCCAGCAGCTTATGGGGGCCTGGAACTGAAGCTTTCTTT. Translated: CASSLWGPGTEAFF. Full variable domain (missing parts from reference TRBV7-3 and TRBJ1-1): GAGVSQTPSNKVTEKGKYVELRCDPISGHTALYWYRQSLGQGPEFLIYFQGTGAADDSGLPNDRFFAVRPEGSVSTLKIQRTERGDSAVYLCASSLWGPGTEAFFGQGTRLTVV.

This clonotype turned up a few times. The rearrangement links TRBV11-1 to TRBJ1-1; D might be TRBD1 (6 bases). Germline values: CDR1 SGHAT, CDR2 FQDESV (reference sequence). CDR3 size: 17 residues. V gave up 3 bases and J gave up 0 bases, with 17 bases separating them. CDR3 DNA: TGTGCCAGCAGCTTGCTATCGGCAGGGGCCATGAACACTGAAGCTTTCTTT. It encodes CASSLLSAGAMNTEAFF.

This clonotype has more than one count but fewer than ten. The chain couples TRBV5-1 to TRBJ1-2; weak D call: TRBD1 (5 bases). Between the trimmed V and J ends, which lost 3 bases and 1 base, there was a span of 13 bases. Germline assignment: CDR1 SGHRS and CDR2 YFSETQ. This CDR3 contains 15 residues. The CDR3 DNA follows: TGCGCCAGCAGCTCCGGGACGGCCTTTAACTATGGCTACACCTTC. Protein product: CASSSGTAFNYGYTF.

This chain links TRBV12-3 or TRBV12-4 with TRBJ1-2; 7 bases are a match to TRBD1. CDR3 length: 15 amino acids. J gave up 4 bases and V 7 bases, and 12 bases lay outside the gene matches. The CDR3 nucleotides read TGTGCCAGCACTCCTCATACAGGGGAAAGCTATGGCTACACCTTC. This translates into CASTPHTGESYGYTF.

V and J are TRBV19 and TRBJ2-1, with 10 bases identical to TRBD2. J was trimmed by 9 bases and V by 3 bases; bases with no gene match: 8. This CDR3 contains 15 residues. CDR1 is LNHDA and CDR2 is SQIVND in the germline V gene (reference sequence). The CDR3 DNA follows: TGTGCCAGTAGTATCGGGCCTAGCGGGAGTCGTGAGCAGTTCTTC. Its translation is CASSIGPSGSREQFF.

This clonotype was counted between two and nine times. This chain uses TRBV19 with TRBJ2-1; D is perhaps TRBD2 (5 bases). Trimming pared 3 bases from V and 15 bases from J, leaving 15 bases between. The length of the CDR3 is 12 residues. CDR1 is LNHDA and CDR2 is SQIVND in the germline V gene (reference sequence). As DNA, the CDR3 is TGTGCCAGTAGTATCGGGGTTAGTAACCGGTTCTTC. Its protein product is CASSIGVSNRFF.

The chain employs TRBV29-1 and TRBJ2-3, with a weak D call TRBD1 (8 bases). Trimming took off 6 bases at V and 2 bases at J, with 15 bases between the two ends. The CDR3 is 14 amino acids. The germline gives CDR1 SQVTM, CDR2 ANQGSEA. CDR3 amino acids: CSVGGTGSTDTQYF. DNA of the CDR3: TGCAGCGTCGGGGGGACAGGTTCCACAGATACGCAGTATTTT.

The chain is built from TRBV7-2 and TRBJ2-7, with D perhaps matching TRBD1 (6 bases). The length of the CDR3 is 13 residues. Germline V gene data show CDR1 as SGHTA and CDR2 as FQGNSA. V was cut by 4 bases and J by 6 bases, with 13 bases left in between. Here the CDR3 reads CASSYLRGSEQYF. The CDR3 DNA sequence: TGTGCCAGCAGCTACCTCAGGGGATCCGAGCAGTACTTC. Drawing the rest from reference TRBV7-2 and TRBJ2-7, the complete variable domain is GAGVSQSPSNKVTEKGKDVELRCDPISGHTALYWYRQSLGQGLEFLIYFQGNSAPDKSGLPSDRFSAERTGGSVSTLTIQRTQQEDSAVYLCASSYLRGSEQYFGPGTRLTVT.